A selection of T cell receptor beta chains follows, all from one sample in a study of CD8 T cells in ankylosing spondylitis. MiXCR, applied by TCRdb to the 5' RACE reads, yields one record per CDR3 protein. The table records hundreds of thousands of distinct CDR3 sequences, 9.5% to 15% of them present only once. The sample taken for sequencing was blood, either unsorted or a sorted T cell fraction (not recorded which). The origin of the receptors is a male donor with ankylosing spondylitis. Both conserved end residues are part of each CDR3. A D gene is named only where the DNA matches it firmly. Part of the rows lack a size; the others show once, few, many or a class for expanded clones.

>few|TRBJ2-2|NA|TRBV5-1
CASSLLSGGELFF
TGCGCCAGCAGCTTGCTTAGCGGCGGGGAGCTGTTTTTT
>few|TRBJ2-2|NA|TRBV20-1
CSAPGVRFTGELFF
TGCAGTGCCCCCGGGGTGCGTTTCACCGGGGAGCTGTTTTTT
>NA|TRBJ1-2|NA|TRBV6-5
CASSYRPGRGGYTF
TGTGCCAGCAGTTACCGTCCGGGGCGGGGTGGCTACACCTTC
>NA|TRBJ2-1|NA|TRBV6-1
CASMVPGYNEQFF
TGTGCCAGCATGGTGCCTGGCTACAATGAGCAGTTCTTC
>NA|TRBJ2-5|NA|TRBV5-6
CASSSWGTRETQYF
TGTGCCAGCAGCTCCTGGGGTACCCGGGAGACCCAGTACTTC
>few|TRBJ2-5|NA|TRBV20-1
CSAHLFPTETQYF
TGCAGTGCCCACTTATTCCCGACAGAGACCCAGTACTTC
>few|TRBJ1-4|TRBD1|TRBV2
CASSLSRTGAEKLFF
TGTGCCAGCAGTCTCTCCCGGACAGGGGCGGAAAAACTGTTTTTT
>NA|TRBJ2-1|TRBD2|TRBV20-1
CSATLAGEPNNEQFF
TGCAGTGCTACCCTAGCGGGAGAACCGAACAATGAGCAGTTCTTC
>NA|TRBJ1-5|TRBD1|TRBV12-5
CASGLRQGSNQPQHF
TGTGCTAGTGGTTTAAGACAGGGGAGCAATCAGCCCCAGCATTTT
>NA|TRBJ1-3|NA|TRBV5-1
CASTGSGNTIYF
TGCGCCAGCACAGGCTCTGGAAACACCATATATTTT
>NA|TRBJ1-3|NA|TRBV7-2
CASSPALSGNTIYF
TGTGCCAGCAGCCCGGCCCTCTCTGGAAACACCATATATTTT
>few|TRBJ1-4|NA|TRBV28
CASSPQWGGVREKLFF
TGTGCCAGCAGTCCCCAATGGGGGGGGGTAAGAGAAAAACTGTTTTTT
>many|TRBJ2-1|TRBD2|TRBV7-2
CASSPYSGRGIVKQFF
TGTGCCAGCAGCCCCTATAGCGGGAGGGGAATCGTTAAGCAGTTCTTC
>NA|TRBJ2-3|NA|TRBV20-1
CSAAPGRTYTDTQYF
TGCAGTGCTGCCCCTGGGAGAACCTACACAGATACGCAGTATTTT
>few|TRBJ1-4|TRBD1|TRBV2
CASNRGNEKLFF
TGTGCCAGCAACAGGGGAAATGAAAAACTGTTTTTT
>few|TRBJ2-7|NA|TRBV12-3/TRBV12-4
CASSPRSGEQYF
TGTGCCAGCAGCCCTAGGTCGGGGGAGCAGTACTTC
>many|TRBJ1-4|NA|TRBV20-1
CSARGVRAEANEKLFF
TGCAGTGCTAGGGGGGTTCGCGCGGAAGCTAATGAAAAACTGTTTTTT
>many|TRBJ2-1|TRBD2|TRBV5-1
CASSLSGNYNEQFF
TGCGCCAGCAGCTTAAGCGGGAATTACAATGAGCAGTTCTTC
>NA|TRBJ2-2|TRBD2|TRBV7-9
CASHPWEGTNTGELFF
TGTGCCAGCCACCCGTGGGAGGGCACGAACACCGGGGAGCTGTTTTTT
>NA|TRBJ1-1|NA|TRBV20-1
CSASNTEAFF
TGCAGTGCTAGTAACACTGAAGCTTTCTTT
>NA|TRBJ2-5|TRBD2|TRBV20-1
CSARVSGGETQYF
TGCAGTGCTAGAGTCAGCGGGGGGGAGACCCAGTACTTC
>NA|TRBJ2-2|NA|TRBV27
CASSLSRSGELFF
TGTGCCAGCAGTTTATCGAGGTCCGGGGAGCTGTTTTTT
>NA|TRBJ2-7|TRBD2|TRBV13
CASSLSGRAYEQYF
TGTGCCAGCAGCTTAAGCGGGAGGGCCTACGAGCAGTACTTC
>NA|TRBJ2-2|NA|TRBV6-1
CASSEPGAVGELFF
TGTGCCAGCAGTGAACCGGGGGCGGTCGGGGAGCTGTTTTTT
>few|TRBJ2-2|NA|TRBV5-1
CASSLQHTGELFF
TGCGCCAGCAGCTTGCAACACACCGGGGAGCTGTTTTTT
>few|TRBJ2-4|TRBD1|TRBV20-1
CSAWGQGGYGGAKNIQYF
TGCAGTGCTTGGGGACAGGGAGGATATGGAGGGGCCAAAAACATTCAGTACTTC
>few|TRBJ2-7|NA|TRBV10-2
CASSDIQATYEQYF
TGCGCCAGCAGTGATATACAGGCTACCTACGAGCAGTACTTC
>few|TRBJ2-3|NA|TRBV6-5
CASSYLGVPTDTQYF
TGTGCCAGCAGTTACCTGGGGGTCCCCACAGATACGCAGTATTTT
>few|TRBJ1-2|TRBD1|TRBV3-1
CASSRWDRAEGGYTF
TGTGCCAGCAGCCGATGGGACAGGGCGGAAGGTGGCTACACCTTC
>few|TRBJ2-1|TRBD2|TRBV5-1
CASSTLAGGQSDEQFF
TGCGCCAGCAGCACATTAGCGGGAGGGCAGAGCGATGAGCAGTTCTTC
>NA|TRBJ2-1|NA|TRBV11-2
CASSPYGSSYNEQFF
TGTGCCAGCAGCCCCTATGGGAGCTCCTACAATGAGCAGTTCTTC
>few|TRBJ1-1|NA|TRBV3-1
CASSQDQGNTEAFF
TGTGCCAGCAGCCAAGACCAGGGGAACACTGAAGCTTTCTTT
>many|TRBJ2-2|NA|TRBV2
CASSEWQLTGELFF
TGTGCCAGCAGTGAGTGGCAGCTCACCGGGGAGCTGTTTTTT
>many|TRBJ2-2|NA|TRBV24-1
CATSDPGGGLLTGELFF
TGTGCCACCAGTGACCCCGGTGGAGGGCTGCTCACCGGGGAGCTGTTTTTT
>NA|TRBJ1-4|NA|TRBV9
CASSAIPDFSEKLFF
TGTGCCAGCAGCGCGATACCGGACTTTTCCGAAAAACTGTTTTTT
>many|TRBJ2-3|NA|TRBV5-1
CASRTGIDTDTQYF
TGCGCCAGCAGAACCGGGATAGACACAGATACGCAGTATTTT
>few|TRBJ1-2|NA|TRBV20-1
CSARDARGNYGYTF
TGCAGTGCTAGAGATGCAAGGGGAAACTATGGCTACACCTTC
>few|TRBJ1-1|TRBD1|TRBV6-1
CASRGQLMNTEAFF
TGTGCCAGCAGGGGACAGCTAATGAACACTGAAGCTTTCTTT
>few|TRBJ2-7|NA|TRBV3-1
CASSQIGSRPYEQYF
TGTGCCAGCAGCCAAATTGGGAGTAGACCCTACGAGCAGTACTTC
>few|TRBJ2-1|NA|TRBV20-1
CSARDFGRRGYFF
TGCAGTGCTAGAGATTTCGGCCGCCGCGGTTACTTCTTC
>NA|TRBJ2-7|NA|TRBV11-2
CASSFLLQPYEQYF
TGTGCCAGCAGCTTCTTGCTCCAGCCCTACGAGCAGTACTTC
>few|TRBJ2-3|TRBD2|TRBV5-1
CASSGGLAGESDTQYF
TGCGCCAGCAGCGGTGGACTAGCGGGGGAGTCAGATACGCAGTATTTT
>NA|TRBJ2-2|NA|TRBV7-2
CASSLIGAVTGELFF
TGTGCCAGCAGCTTGATTGGGGCAGTCACCGGGGAGCTGTTTTTT
>NA|TRBJ1-6|NA|TRBV11-2
CASSLVVYSPLHF
TGTGCCAGCAGCTTAGTTGTCTATTCACCCCTCCACTTT
>few|TRBJ1-1|NA|TRBV6-1
CASSNQGSVWVNTEAFF
TGTGCCAGCAGTAATCAGGGGTCGGTGTGGGTGAACACTGAAGCTTTCTTT
>NA|TRBJ1-1|TRBD1|TRBV14
CASSLRQGKPRAFF
TGTGCCAGCAGCCTACGACAGGGGAAACCTCGGGCTTTCTTT
>few|TRBJ2-3|TRBD2|TRBV4-1
CASSQEPPGLAGERGTDTQYF
TGCGCCAGCAGCCAAGAACCCCCGGGACTAGCGGGAGAACGAGGCACAGATACGCAGTATTTT
>NA|TRBJ2-5|NA|TRBV12-3/TRBV12-4
CASTLRDRSRQYF
TGTGCCAGCACCTTAAGAGACAGGTCTCGCCAGTACTTC
>many|TRBJ2-3|NA|TRBV11-2
CASSSPNRSSSSTDTQYF
TGTGCCAGCAGCTCACCCAATCGATCGAGCTCTAGCACAGATACGCAGTATTTT
>NA|TRBJ1-5|NA|TRBV20-1
CSARGGNSNQPQHF
TGCAGTGCTAGGGGGGGGAATAGCAATCAGCCCCAGCATTTT
>NA|TRBJ2-2|NA|TRBV5-1
CASSFSGLLTGELFF
TGCGCCAGCAGCTTTTCAGGACTTCTCACCGGGGAGCTGTTTTTT
>NA|TRBJ2-4|NA|TRBV15
CATSRDMTENIQYF
TGTGCCACCAGCAGAGATATGACAGAAAACATTCAGTACTTC
>NA|TRBJ1-1|NA|TRBV3-1
CASSLVLGNTEAFF
TGTGCCAGCAGCCTGGTCCTAGGGAACACTGAAGCTTTCTTT
>few|TRBJ1-3|NA|TRBV7-2
CASSLAGSDGNTIYF
TGTGCCAGCAGCTTAGCGGGAAGCGATGGAAACACCATATATTTT
>NA|TRBJ2-1|NA|TRBV11-2
CASSSDYPFYNEQFF
TGTGCCAGCAGCTCCGATTACCCGTTCTACAATGAGCAGTTCTTC
>many|TRBJ2-1|TRBD1|TRBV6-5
CASSYSSPRGIYNEQFF
TGTGCCAGCAGTTACTCGTCCCCCAGGGGGATCTACAATGAGCAGTTCTTC
>many|TRBJ2-2|TRBD2|TRBV5-1
CASSLLAGEGTGELFF
TGCGCCAGCAGCCTGCTAGCGGGAGAAGGGACCGGGGAGCTGTTTTTT
>once|TRBJ2-2|NA|TRBV4-1
CASSQDYPNTGELFF
TGCGCCAGCAGCCAAGATTATCCGAACACCGGGGAGCTGTTTTTT